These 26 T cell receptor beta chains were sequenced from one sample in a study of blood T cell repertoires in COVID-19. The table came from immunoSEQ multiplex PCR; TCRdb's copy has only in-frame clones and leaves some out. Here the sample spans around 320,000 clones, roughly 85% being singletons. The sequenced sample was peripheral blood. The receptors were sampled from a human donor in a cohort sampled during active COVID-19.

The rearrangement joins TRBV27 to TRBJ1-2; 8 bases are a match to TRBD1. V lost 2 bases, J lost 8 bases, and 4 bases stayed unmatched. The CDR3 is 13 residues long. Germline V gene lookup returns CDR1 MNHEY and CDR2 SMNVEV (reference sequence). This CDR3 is CASSLGTGVGYTF. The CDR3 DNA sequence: TGTGCCAGCAGTTTAGGGACAGGCGTCGGCTACACCTTC.

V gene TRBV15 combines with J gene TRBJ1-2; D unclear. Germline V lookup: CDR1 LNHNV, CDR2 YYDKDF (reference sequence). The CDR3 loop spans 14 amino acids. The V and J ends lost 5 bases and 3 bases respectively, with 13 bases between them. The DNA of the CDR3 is TGTGCCACCAGCGGGCAAGAATCGCACTATGGCTACACCTTC. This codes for CATSGQESHYGYTF.

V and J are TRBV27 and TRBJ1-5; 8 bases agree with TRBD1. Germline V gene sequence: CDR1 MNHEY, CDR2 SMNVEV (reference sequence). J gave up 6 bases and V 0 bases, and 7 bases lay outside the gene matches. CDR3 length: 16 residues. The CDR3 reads CASSLSGQAVGQPQHF. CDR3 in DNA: TGTGCCAGCAGTTTATCGGGACAGGCCGTCGGTCAGCCCCAGCATTTT.

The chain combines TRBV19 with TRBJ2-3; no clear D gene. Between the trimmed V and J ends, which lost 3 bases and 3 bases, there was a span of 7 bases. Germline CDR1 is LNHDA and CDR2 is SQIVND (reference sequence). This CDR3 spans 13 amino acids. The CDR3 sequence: CASSITRTDTQYF. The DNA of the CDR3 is TGTGCCAGTAGTATCACGAGAACAGATACGCAGTATTTT.

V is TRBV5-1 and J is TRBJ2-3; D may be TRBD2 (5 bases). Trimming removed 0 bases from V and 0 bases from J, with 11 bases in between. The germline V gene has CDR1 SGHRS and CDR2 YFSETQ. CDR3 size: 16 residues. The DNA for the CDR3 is TGCGCCAGCAGCTTGGGTTCGAGCGGTAGCACAGATACGCAGTATTTT. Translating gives CASSLGSSGSTDTQYF.

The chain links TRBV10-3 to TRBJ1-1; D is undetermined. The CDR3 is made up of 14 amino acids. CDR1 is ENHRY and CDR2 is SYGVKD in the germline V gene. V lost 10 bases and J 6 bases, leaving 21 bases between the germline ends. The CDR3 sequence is CATQARGVHAEAFF. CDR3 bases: TGTGCCACCCAAGCGCGCGGGGTACACGCTGAAGCTTTCTTT.

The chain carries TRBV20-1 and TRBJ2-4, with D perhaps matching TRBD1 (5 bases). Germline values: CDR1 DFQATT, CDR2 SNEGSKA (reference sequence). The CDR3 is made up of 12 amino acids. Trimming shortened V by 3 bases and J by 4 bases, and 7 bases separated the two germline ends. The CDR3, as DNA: TGCAGTGCTAGTAAGGGGAAAAACATTCAGTACTTC. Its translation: CSASKGKNIQYF.

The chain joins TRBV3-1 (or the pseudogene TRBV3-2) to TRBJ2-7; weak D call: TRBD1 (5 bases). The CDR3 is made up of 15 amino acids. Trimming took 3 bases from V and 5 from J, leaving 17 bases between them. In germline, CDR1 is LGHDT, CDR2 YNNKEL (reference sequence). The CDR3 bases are TGTGCCAGCAGCCAGCTAGGGGTGGCCCAGGACGAGCAGTACTTC. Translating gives CASSQLGVAQDEQYF.

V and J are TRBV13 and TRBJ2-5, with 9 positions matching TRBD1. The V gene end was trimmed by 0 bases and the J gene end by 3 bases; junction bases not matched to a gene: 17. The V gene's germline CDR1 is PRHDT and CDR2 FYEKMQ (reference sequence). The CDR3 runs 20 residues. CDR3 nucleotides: TGTGCCAGCAGCTTAGGCAAAAAAATTATGGACAGGGGACAGAAAGAGACCCAGTACTTC. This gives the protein CASSLGKKIMDRGQKETQYF.

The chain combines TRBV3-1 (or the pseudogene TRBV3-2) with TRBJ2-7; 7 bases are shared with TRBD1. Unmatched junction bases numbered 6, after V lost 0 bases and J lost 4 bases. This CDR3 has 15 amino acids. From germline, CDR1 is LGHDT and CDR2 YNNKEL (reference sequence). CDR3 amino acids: CASSQDLGRGYEQYF. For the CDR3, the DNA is TGTGCCAGCAGCCAAGATCTCGGCAGGGGGTACGAGCAGTACTTC.

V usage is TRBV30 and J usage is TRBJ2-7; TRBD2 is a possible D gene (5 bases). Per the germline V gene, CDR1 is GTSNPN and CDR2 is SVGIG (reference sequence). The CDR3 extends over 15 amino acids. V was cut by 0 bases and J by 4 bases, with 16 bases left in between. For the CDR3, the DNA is TGTGCCTGGAGTGTAGCGAGGACCACGGGATACGAGCAGTACTTC. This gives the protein CAWSVARTTGYEQYF.

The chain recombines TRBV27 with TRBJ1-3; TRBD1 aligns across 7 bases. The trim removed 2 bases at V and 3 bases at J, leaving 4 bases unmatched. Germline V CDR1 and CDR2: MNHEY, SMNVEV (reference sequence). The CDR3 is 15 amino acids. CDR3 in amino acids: CASSLEGAGGNTIYF. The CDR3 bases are TGTGCCAGCAGTTTAGAGGGGGCGGGTGGAAACACCATATATTTT.

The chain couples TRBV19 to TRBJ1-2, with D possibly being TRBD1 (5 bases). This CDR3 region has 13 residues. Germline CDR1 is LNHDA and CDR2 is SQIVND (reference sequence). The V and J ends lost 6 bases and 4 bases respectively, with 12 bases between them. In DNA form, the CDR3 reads TGTGCCAGTAGGCTCCAGGGTCGCTATGGCTACACCTTC. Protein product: CASRLQGRYGYTF.

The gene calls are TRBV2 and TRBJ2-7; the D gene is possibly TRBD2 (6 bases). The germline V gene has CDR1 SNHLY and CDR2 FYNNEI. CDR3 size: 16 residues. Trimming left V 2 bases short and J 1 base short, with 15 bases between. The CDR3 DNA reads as TGTGCCAGCAGTGAAACGGTGTCGGGAGATTCCTACGAGCAGTACTTC. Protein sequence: CASSETVSGDSYEQYF.

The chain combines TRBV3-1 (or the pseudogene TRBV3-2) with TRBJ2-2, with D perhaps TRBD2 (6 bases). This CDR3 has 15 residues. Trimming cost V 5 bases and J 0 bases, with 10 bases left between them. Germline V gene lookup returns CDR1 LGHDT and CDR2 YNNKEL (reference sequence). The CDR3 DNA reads TGTGCCAGCAGCTTGGAGGGAGCGAACACCGGGGAGCTGTTTTTT. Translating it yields CASSLEGANTGELFF.

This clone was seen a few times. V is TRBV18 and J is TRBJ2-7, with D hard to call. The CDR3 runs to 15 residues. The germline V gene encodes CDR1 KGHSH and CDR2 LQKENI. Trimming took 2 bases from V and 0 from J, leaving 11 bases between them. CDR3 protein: CASSPGSLSSYEQYF. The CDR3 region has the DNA TGTGCCAGCTCACCAGGTAGCTTAAGCTCCTACGAGCAGTACTTC.

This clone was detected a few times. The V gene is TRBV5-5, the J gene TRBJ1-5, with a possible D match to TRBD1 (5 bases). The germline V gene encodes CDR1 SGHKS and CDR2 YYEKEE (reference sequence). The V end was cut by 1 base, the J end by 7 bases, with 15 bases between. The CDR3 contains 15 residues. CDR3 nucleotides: TGTGCCAGCAGCTTGCGGGAGGGGATCGGGCAGCCCCAGCATTTT. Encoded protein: CASSLREGIGQPQHF.

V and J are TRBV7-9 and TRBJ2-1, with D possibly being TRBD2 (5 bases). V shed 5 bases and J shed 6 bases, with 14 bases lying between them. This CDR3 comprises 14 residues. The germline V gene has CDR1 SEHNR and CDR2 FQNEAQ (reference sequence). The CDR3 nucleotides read TGTGCCAGCAGCCATACTAGGAATAGCAATGAGCAGTTCTTC. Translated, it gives CASSHTRNSNEQFF.

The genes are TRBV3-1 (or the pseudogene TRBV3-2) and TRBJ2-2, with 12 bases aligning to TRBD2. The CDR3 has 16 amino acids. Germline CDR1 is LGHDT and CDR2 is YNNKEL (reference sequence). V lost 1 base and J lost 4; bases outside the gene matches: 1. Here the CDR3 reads CASSQGLAGATGELFF. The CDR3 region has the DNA TGTGCCAGCAGCCAAGGACTAGCGGGGGCCACCGGGGAGCTGTTTTTT.

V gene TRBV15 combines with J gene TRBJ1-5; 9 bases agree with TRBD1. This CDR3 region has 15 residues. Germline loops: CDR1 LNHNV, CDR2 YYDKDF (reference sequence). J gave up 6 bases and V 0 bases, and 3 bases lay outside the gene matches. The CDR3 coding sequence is TGTGCCACCAGCAGAGAGGACAGGGGCGGTCAGCCCCAGCATTTT. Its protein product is CATSREDRGGQPQHF.

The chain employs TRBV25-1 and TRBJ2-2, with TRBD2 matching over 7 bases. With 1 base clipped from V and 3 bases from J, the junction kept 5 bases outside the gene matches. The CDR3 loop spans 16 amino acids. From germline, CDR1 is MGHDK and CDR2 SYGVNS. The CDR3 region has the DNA TGTGCCAGCAGTGAATCTGGGGGGGTTTACACCGGGGAGCTGTTTTTT. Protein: CASSESGGVYTGELFF. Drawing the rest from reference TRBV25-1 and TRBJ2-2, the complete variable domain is EADIYQTPRYLVIGTGKKITLECSQTMGHDKMYWYQQDPGMELHLIHYSYGVNSTEKGDLSSESTVSRIRTEHFPLTLESARPSHTSQYLCASSESGGVYTGELFFGEGSRLTVL.

DNA for the CDR3: TGTGCCAGCAGTTTGCGGGGCAGTGTGAATGGCTACACCTTC. This codes for CASSLRGSVNGYTF. V usage is TRBV27 and J usage is TRBJ1-2; a possible D gene is TRBD1 (5 bases). Germline V gives CDR1 MNHEY, CDR2 SMNVEV (reference sequence). V lost 3 bases to trimming and J lost 6 bases, with 14 bases between them. The CDR3 consists of 14 residues.

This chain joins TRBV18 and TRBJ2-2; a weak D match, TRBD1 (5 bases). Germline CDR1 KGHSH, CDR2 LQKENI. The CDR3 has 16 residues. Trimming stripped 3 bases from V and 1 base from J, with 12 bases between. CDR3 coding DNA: TGTGCCAGCTCACCTAGGCCTCAGGGGAACACCGGGGAGCTGTTTTTT. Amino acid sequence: CASSPRPQGNTGELFF.

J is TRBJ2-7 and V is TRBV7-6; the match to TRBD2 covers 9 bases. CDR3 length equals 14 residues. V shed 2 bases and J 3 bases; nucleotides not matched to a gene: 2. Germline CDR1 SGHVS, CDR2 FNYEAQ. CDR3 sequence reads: CASSLLAGFYEQYF. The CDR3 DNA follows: TGTGCCAGCAGCTTACTAGCGGGGTTCTACGAGCAGTACTTC.

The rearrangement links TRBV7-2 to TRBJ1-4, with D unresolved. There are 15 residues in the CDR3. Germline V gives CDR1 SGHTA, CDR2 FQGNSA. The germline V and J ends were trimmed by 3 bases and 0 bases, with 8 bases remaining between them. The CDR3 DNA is TGTGCCAGCAGCTTTGTTGCAGCAACTAATGAAAAACTGTTTTTT. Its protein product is CASSFVAATNEKLFF.

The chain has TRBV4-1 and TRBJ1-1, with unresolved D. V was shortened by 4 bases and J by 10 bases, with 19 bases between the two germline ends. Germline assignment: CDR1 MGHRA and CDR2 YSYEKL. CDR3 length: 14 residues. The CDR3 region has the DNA TGCGCCAGCAGCCCGACTATCGCCCGTTCGTTAGCTTTCTTT. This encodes CASSPTIARSLAFF.